This T cell receptor (beta chain) came from a study of shared clonotypes between healthy human individuals. Study observations and caveats: Having only a few donors restricted how much genetic and exposure-history diversity was captured.

Clones were sequenced by immunoSEQ multiplex PCR, and TCRdb holds only the in-frame ones, with some missing. This sample has millions of clones, with approximately 95% found just once. Points on this clone: No antigen is known for it. Other DNA sequences in the sample encode the same CDR3.

V was pared by 4 bases and J by 1 base, with 3 bases of the junction left unmatched. This CDR3 region has 14 residues. The V gene's germline CDR1 is SGHNT and CDR2 YYREEE (reference sequence). Only CD45RO-negative cells positively selected for CCR7 counted as naive CD8 cells, so terminally differentiated effector memory CD45RA+ cells were excluded. The healthy adult donors were HIV-negative and reported no recent acute infections or vaccinations. Sequenced: naive CD8+ T cells sorted from blood. The V and J genes are TRBV5-4 and TRBJ2-5; 8 bases fit TRBD1. The TCR comes from a man aged 18 to 29 in good health. In DNA form, the CDR3 reads TGTGCCAGCAGCCTGGACAGGGTCCAAGAGACCCAGTACTTC. Translation gives CASSLDRVQETQYF.